This TCR beta chain was found in a study of metastatic and nonmetastatic thyroid tumors. Study information: Both malignant and benign thyroid patients supplied peripheral blood and tumor or nodule tissue samples, across which the repertoires of these patients were then compared.

Per the study methods: To classify distant metastasis in papillary thyroid cancer, a model was built from CDR3 differences across clinicopathological groups. TCRdb re-analyzed the PCR reads using MiXCR. The V and J calls come from TCRdb's annotation, not from the publication. The data hold 10,000 to 15,000 clones, with 25% to 30% observed a single time. No patient received treatment before thyroid surgery. Overall study results and limits: Reports indicated that malignant thyroid tumors showed significantly higher TCR beta diversity than benign nodules did, in blood and tumor.

For this clone: Its antigen is currently unknown. One junction end disagrees with the germline gene, perhaps due to a read error.

The CDR3 runs to 17 residues. Per germline, CDR1 DFQATT and CDR2 SNEGSKA (reference sequence). Sequenced sample: tumor tissue. The gene calls are TRBV20-1 and TRBJ2-3; 11 bases map to TRBD2. This receptor was obtained from a female donor with papillary thyroid cancer or a benign thyroid nodule (not recorded which). Some clones in this sample may be carry-over from other donors' samples. The CDR3 protein is CSAEVLAGELSTDTQYF. The CDR3 nucleotides are TGCAGTGCTGAGGTACTAGCGGGAGAACTGAGCACAGATACACAGTATTTT.